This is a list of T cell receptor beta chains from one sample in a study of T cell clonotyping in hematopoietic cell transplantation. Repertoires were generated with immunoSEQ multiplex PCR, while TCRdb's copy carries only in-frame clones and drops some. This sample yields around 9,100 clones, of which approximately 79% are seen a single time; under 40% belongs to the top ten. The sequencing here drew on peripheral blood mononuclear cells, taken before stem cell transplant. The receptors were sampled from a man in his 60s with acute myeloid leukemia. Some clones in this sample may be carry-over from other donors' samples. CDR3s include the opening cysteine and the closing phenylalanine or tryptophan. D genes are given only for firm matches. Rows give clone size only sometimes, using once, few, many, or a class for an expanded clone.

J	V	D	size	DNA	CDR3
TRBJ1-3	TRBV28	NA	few	TGTGCCAGCAGTTCCCCATTACCTATTGTCACTGCCATATATTTT	CASSSPLPIVTAIYF
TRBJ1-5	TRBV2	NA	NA	TGTGCCAGCAGGGGGAACTACAATCAGCCCCAGCATTTT	CASRGNYNQPQHF
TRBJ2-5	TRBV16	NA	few	TGTGCCAGCAGCCGAGGTAGTCAAGAGACCCAGTACTTC	CASSRGSQETQYF
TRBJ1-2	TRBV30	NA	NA	TGTGCCTGGAACCCTCAGGATGAGTATGGCTACACCTTC	CAWNPQDEYGYTF
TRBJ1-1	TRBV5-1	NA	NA	TGCGCCAGCAGCCTTGGGACTACTTCGAACACTGAAGCTTTCTTT	CASSLGTTSNTEAFF
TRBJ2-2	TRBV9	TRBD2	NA	TGTGCCAGCAGCAAGGGACTAGCGGGAGGAAACACCGGGGAGCTGTTTTTT	CASSKGLAGGNTGELFF
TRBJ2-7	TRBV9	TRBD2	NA	TGTGCCAGCAGCGAATCTAGCGGGGGGGAGTACGAGCAGTACTTC	CASSESSGGEYEQYF
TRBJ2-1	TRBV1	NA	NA	TGCACCAGCAGCCAAGATGGTACTAGTTGGGGGAGCTCCTACAATGAGCAGTTCTTC	CTSSQDGTSWGSSYNEQFF
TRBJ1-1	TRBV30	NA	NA	TGTGCCTGGAAAATGGAGATGAACACTGAAGCTTTCTTT	CAWKMEMNTEAFF
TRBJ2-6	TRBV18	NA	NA	TGTGCCAGCTCACCTTTTCGGAACTCCTCTTCTGGGGCCAACGTCCTGACTTTC	CASSPFRNSSSGANVLTF
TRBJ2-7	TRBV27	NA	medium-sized	TGTGCCAGCCCATACGAGCAGTACTTC	CASPYEQYF
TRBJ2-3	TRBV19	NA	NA	TGTGCCAGTAGCCCGAGGGCCCTCGAGGGGCGGATTGGGAATTCTGCAGATACGCAGTATTTT	CASSPRALEGRIGNSADTQYF
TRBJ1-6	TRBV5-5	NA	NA	TGTGCCAGCAGCTTGTCCCCCCGCCAGGGAGATTCACCCCTCCACTTT	CASSLSPRQGDSPLHF
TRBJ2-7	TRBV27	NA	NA	TGTGCCAGCAGCCTAGGGTCGGGAGTGGGAGAGCAGTACTTC	CASSLGSGVGEQYF
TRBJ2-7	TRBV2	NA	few	TGTGCCAGCAGTACGGAACAGGGAAACTACGAGCAGTACTTC	CASSTEQGNYEQYF
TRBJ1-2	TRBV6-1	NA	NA	TGTGCCAGCAGTGAATCCCAGGGGCAATATAGGGGCTACACCTTC	CASSESQGQYRGYTF